This T cell receptor beta chain is drawn from a study of identifying expanded T cells in peripheral blood. Overall study findings and caveats: Clone count variance between roughly two-week samples rose with total template count.

This table comes from immunoSEQ multiplex PCR, and its TCRdb copy is limited to in-frame clones, with some not included. The profile covers about 100,000 clones, with over 80% appearing a single time and 5.5% taken by the ten largest. Trimming took off 5 bases at V and 6 bases at J, with 13 bases between the two ends. The CDR3 totals 13 residues. In germline, CDR1 is SGHTA, CDR2 FQGNSA. With regard to this clone: Its specificity is unknown.

No infections or other immune events were documented during collection. The chain recombines TRBV7-2 with TRBJ1-2; D not certain. The sequence was collected from a person between 18 and 75 years old in good health. Sample: blood. CDR3 DNA sequence: TGTGCCAGCAGCCCGCCCCACCGGGATGGCTACACCTTC. Protein product: CASSPPHRDGYTF. Together with reference TRBV7-2 and TRBJ1-2, the CDR3 gives the full variable domain: GAGVSQSPSNKVTEKGKDVELRCDPISGHTALYWYRQSLGQGLEFLIYFQGNSAPDKSGLPSDRFSAERTGGSVSTLTIQRTQQEDSAVYLCASSPPHRDGYTFGSGTRLTVV.